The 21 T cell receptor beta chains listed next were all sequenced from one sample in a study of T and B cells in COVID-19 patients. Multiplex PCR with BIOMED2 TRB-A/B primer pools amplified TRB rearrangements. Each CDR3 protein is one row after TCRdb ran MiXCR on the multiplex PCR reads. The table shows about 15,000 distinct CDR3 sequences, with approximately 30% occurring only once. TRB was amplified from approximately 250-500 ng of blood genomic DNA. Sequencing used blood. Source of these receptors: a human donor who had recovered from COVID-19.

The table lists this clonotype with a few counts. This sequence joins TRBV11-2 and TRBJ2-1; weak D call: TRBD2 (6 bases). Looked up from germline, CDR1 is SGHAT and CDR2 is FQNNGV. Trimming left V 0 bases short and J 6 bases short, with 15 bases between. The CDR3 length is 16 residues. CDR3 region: CASSLEFGGSSNEQFF. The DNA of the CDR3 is TGTGCCAGCAGCTTAGAGTTCGGGGGTTCCAGCAATGAGCAGTTCTTC.

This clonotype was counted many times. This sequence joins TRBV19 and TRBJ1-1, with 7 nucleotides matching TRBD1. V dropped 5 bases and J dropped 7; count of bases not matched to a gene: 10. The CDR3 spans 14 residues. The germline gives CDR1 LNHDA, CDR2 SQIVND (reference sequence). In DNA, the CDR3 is TGTGCCAGTAGTCCCACAGGGGTCACGGGTGAAGCTTTCTTT. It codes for CASSPTGVTGEAFF.

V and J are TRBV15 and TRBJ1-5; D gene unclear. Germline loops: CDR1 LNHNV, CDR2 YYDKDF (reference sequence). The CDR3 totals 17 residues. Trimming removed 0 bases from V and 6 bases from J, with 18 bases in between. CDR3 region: CATSRDESHAISQPQHF. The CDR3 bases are TGTGCCACCAGCAGAGATGAAAGCCATGCTATCAGTCAGCCCCAGCATTTT. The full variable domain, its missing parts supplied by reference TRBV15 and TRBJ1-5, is DAMVIQNPRYQVTQFGKPVTLSCSQTLNHNVMYWYQQKSSQAPKLLFHYYDKDFNNEADTPDNFQSRRPNTSFCFLDIRSPGLGDTAMYLCATSRDESHAISQPQHFGDGTRLSIL.

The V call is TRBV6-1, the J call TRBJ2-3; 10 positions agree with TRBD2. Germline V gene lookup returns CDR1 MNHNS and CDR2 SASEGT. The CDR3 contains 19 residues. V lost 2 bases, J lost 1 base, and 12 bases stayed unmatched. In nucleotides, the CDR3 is TGTGCCAGCAGTGAACGGGGGTTGGCTAGCGGGGGCCGCACAGATACGCAGTATTTT. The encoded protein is CASSERGLASGGRTDTQYF.

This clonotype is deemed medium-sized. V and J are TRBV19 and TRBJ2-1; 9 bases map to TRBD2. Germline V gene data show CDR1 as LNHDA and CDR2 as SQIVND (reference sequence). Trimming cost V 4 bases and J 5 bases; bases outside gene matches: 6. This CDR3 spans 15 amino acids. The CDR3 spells CASSSGGAQDNEQFF. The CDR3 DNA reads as TGTGCCAGTAGTAGCGGGGGGGCCCAGGACAATGAGCAGTTCTTC.

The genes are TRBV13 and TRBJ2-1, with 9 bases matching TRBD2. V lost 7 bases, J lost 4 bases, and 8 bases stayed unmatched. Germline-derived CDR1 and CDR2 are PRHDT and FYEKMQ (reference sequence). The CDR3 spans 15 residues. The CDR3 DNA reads TGTGCCAGCACTCCCGGCGGGGGGGCTTACAATGAGCAGTTCTTC. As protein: CASTPGGGAYNEQFF.

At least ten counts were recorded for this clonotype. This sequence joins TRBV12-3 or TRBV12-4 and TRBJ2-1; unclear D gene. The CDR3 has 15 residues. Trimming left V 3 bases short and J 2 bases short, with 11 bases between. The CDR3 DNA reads TGTGCCAGCAGTTTGAGGCTTTCCCCCTACAATGAGCAGTTCTTC. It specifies CASSLRLSPYNEQFF.

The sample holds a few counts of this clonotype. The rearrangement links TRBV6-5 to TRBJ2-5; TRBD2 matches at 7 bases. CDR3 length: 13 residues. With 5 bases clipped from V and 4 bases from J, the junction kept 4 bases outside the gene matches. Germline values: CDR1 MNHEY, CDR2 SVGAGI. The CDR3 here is CASSNWEGETQYF. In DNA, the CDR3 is TGTGCCAGCAGTAATTGGGAGGGAGAGACCCAGTACTTC.

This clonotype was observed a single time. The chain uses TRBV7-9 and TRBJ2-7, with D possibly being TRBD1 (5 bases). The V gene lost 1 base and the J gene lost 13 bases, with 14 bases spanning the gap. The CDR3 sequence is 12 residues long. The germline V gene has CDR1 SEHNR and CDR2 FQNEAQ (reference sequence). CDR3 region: CASSLVVARVYF. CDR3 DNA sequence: TGTGCCAGCAGCTTAGTTGTGGCCAGGGTCTACTTC.

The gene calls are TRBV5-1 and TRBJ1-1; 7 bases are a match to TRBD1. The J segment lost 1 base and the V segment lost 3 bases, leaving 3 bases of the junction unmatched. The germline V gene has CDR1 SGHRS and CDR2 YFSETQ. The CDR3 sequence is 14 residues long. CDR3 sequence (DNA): TGCGCCAGCAGCTCGGGACAGCCGAACACTGAAGCTTTCTTT. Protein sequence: CASSSGQPNTEAFF.

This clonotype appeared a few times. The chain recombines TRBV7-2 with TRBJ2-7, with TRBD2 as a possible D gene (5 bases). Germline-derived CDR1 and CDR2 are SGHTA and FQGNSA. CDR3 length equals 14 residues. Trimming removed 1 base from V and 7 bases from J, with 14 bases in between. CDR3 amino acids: CASSLDGVSREQYF. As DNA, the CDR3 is TGTGCCAGCAGCTTAGACGGGGTCAGCCGAGAGCAGTACTTC.

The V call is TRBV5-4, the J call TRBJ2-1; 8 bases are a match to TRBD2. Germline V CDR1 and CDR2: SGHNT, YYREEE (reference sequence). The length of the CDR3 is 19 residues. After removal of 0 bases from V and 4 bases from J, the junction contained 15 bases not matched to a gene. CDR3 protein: CASSLEGGQRGPRYNEQFF. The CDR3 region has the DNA TGTGCCAGCAGCTTGGAGGGCGGCCAGCGGGGGCCACGATACAATGAGCAGTTCTTC.

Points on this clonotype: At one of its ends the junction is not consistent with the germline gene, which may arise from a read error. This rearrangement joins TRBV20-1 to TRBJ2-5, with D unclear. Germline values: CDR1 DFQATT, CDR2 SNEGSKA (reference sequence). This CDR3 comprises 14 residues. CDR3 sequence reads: CGAGFGYTQETQYF. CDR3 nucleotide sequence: TGCGGTGCTGGGTTTGGATATACCCAAGAGACCCAGTACTTC.

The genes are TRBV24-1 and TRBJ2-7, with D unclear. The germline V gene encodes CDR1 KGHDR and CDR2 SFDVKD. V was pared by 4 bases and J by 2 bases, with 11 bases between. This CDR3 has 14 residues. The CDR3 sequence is CATSDQKPPYEQYF. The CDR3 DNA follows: TGTGCCACCAGTGACCAAAAACCACCCTACGAGCAGTACTTC.

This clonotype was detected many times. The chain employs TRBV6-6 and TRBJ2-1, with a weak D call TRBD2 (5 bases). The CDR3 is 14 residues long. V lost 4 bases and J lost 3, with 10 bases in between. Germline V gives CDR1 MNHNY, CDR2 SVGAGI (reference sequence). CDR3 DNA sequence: TGTGCCAGCAGTTTAGGACTCAGCTACAATGAGCAGTTCTTC. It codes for CASSLGLSYNEQFF.

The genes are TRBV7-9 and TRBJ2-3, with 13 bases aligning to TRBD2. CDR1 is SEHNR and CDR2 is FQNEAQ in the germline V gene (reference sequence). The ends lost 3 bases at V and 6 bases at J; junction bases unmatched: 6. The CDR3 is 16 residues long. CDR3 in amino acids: CASSFGWTSGGDTQYF. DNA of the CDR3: TGTGCCAGCAGCTTCGGGTGGACTAGCGGGGGTGATACGCAGTATTTT.

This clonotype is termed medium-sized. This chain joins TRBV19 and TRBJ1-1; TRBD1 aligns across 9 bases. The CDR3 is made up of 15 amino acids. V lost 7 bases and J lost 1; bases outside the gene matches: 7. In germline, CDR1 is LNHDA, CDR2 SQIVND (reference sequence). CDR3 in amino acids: CASTMGTGWNTEAFF. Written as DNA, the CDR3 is TGTGCCAGTACCATGGGGACAGGGTGGAACACTGAAGCTTTCTTT.

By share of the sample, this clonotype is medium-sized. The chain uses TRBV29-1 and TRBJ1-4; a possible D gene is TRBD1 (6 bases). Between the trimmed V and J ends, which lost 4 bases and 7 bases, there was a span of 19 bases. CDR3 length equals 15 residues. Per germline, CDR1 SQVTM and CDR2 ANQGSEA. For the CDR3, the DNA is TGCAGCGTTGCCAGGGGAGGTAACGTAGGTGAAAAACTGTTTTTT. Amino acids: CSVARGGNVGEKLFF.

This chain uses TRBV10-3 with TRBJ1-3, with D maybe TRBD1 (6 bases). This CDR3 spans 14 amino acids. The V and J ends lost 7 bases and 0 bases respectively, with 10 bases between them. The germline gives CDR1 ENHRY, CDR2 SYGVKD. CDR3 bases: TGTGCCATCATGAGGACAGCCTCTGGAAACACCATATATTTT. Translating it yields CAIMRTASGNTIYF.

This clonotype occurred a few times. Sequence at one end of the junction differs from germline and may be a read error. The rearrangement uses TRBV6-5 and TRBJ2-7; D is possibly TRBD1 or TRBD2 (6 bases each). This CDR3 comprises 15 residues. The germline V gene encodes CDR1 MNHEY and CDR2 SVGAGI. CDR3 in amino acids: CASQPHVGGHYGQYF. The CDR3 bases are TGTGCCAGTCAACCCCACGTGGGGGGCCATTACGGGCAGTACTTC.

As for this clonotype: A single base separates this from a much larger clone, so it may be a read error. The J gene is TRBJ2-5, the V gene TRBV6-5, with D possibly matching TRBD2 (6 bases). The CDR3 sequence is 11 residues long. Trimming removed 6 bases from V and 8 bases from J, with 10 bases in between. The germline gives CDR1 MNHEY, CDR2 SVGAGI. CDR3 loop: CASRRDDTQYF. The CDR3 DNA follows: TGTGCCAGCAGGCGGGACGACACCCAGTACTTC.